The source of this T cell receptor beta chain is a study of T cell changes during pregnancy in multiple sclerosis. Libraries were prepared by immunoSEQ multiplex PCR; TCRdb keeps only in-frame clonotypes and omits some of them. The sample carries 100,000 or so clones, around 94% recorded once. The CDR3 covers 14 residues. V lost 8 bases and J lost 0, with 13 bases in between. Per germline, CDR1 SEHNR and CDR2 FQNEAQ (reference sequence). The receptor was isolated from a female donor in good health, enrolled as a control in a pregnancy study. This sequence joins TRBV7-9 and TRBJ1-1, with a possible D match to TRBD1 (6 bases). The sample here was peripheral blood, taken after pregnancy. CDR3 sequence: CASCPTGLNTEAFF. The CDR3 DNA reads TGTGCCAGCTGCCCCACAGGGTTGAACACTGAAGCTTTCTTT. Complete variable domain (other parts from reference TRBV7-9 and TRBJ1-1): DTGVSQNPRHKITKRGQNVTFRCDPISEHNRLYWYRQTLGQGPEFLTYFQNEAQLEKSRLLSDRFSAERPKGSFSTLEIQRTEQGDSAMYLCASCPTGLNTEAFFGQGTRLTVV.